This T cell receptor beta chain was identified in a study of vaccination and CD4 T cells after COVID-19. Study-level information: The cells in question were stimulated using overlapping spike peptides derived from SARS-CoV-2, HCoV-NL63, HCoV-OC43 and HCoV-229E. Points from the study as a whole: Spike mono-reactive clones accounted for 304 of the 307 vaccine-specific clones found in convalescent patients.

Germline V gene sequence: CDR1 MNHNS, CDR2 SASEGT. The CDR3 is 14 residues long. Trimming left V 6 bases short and J 6 bases short, with 17 bases between. Comments on this clonotype: What it binds is unknown.

As to treatment: roughly nine-day PBMC culture with coronavirus spike peptide pools or control peptides (ViraFEST assay). The Oncomine TCR Beta short-read assay generated sequence data from the DNA of cultured CD4+ T cells. Someone extracted genomic DNA from cultured CD4+ T cells. TCRdb processed the PCR reads anew with MiXCR; each CDR3 protein has one entry. The repertoire holds 10,000 to 15,000 distinct CDR3 sequences, with about 61% as singletons. This TCR came from a human donor who had recovered from COVID-19. What was sequenced was CD4+ T cells from blood, cultured in vitro. The V and J genes are TRBV6-1 and TRBJ1-1; D unresolved. CDR3 region: CASSFVRAAAEAFF. For the CDR3, the DNA is TGTGCCAGCAGCTTCGTAAGGGCGGCCGCTGAAGCTTTCTTT.